The 32 T cell receptor beta chains in this list originate from one sample, sequenced in a study of T cell responses to AZD1222 COVID-19 vaccine. TCRdb's copy holds only in-frame clones and misses some; the assay was immunoSEQ multiplex PCR. The sample lists approximately 120,000 clones; 80% to 90% were seen once. The sequenced sample was peripheral blood, obtained on day 0 of MenACWY control vaccination. These receptors all stem from an adult in good health.

This clone was counted a single time. This chain links TRBV5-1 with TRBJ2-2, with TRBD2 matching over 13 bases. This CDR3 is 19 amino acids long. V was clipped by 2 bases and J by 1 base; unmatched bases: 8. The germline gives CDR1 SGHRS, CDR2 YFSETQ. The CDR3 loop is CASSFWTSGSKGNTGELFF. The CDR3, as DNA: TGCGCCAGCAGCTTTTGGACTAGCGGGAGTAAGGGGAACACCGGGGAGCTGTTTTTT.

This sequence joins TRBV11-3 and TRBJ1-2; the D is unclear. V was clipped by 5 bases and J by 3 bases, with 10 bases between them. The CDR3 covers 13 residues. Germline V gives CDR1 SGHNT, CDR2 YENEEA. The CDR3 DNA reads as TGTGCCAGCAGCGCCCTCCCTGACTATGGCTACACCTTC. Its protein product is CASSALPDYGYTF.

This clone is a singleton in its sample. This sequence joins TRBV12-3 or TRBV12-4 and TRBJ2-7; tentative D call: TRBD1 (5 bases). The CDR3 is 12 amino acids. Trimming removed 5 bases at V and 4 bases at J, with 9 bases between. DNA of the CDR3: TGTGCCAGCAGTGCAACAGGATACGAGCAGTACTTC. It yields the protein CASSATGYEQYF.

The gene calls are TRBV5-6 and TRBJ1-5; D uncertain. The CDR3 loop spans 14 amino acids. V was clipped by 1 base and J by 5 bases, with 10 bases between them. Germline CDR1 and CDR2: SGHDT and YYEEEE. CDR3 protein: CASSLRFLDQPQHF. In DNA form, the CDR3 reads TGTGCCAGCAGCTTGCGGTTTCTCGATCAGCCCCAGCATTTT.

This chain joins TRBV11-2 and TRBJ2-2; no clear D. V was trimmed by 3 bases and J by 2 bases, leaving 13 bases between them. CDR1 is SGHAT, CDR2 FQNNGV, per germline. This CDR3 contains 16 residues. CDR3 nucleotides: TGTGCCAGCAGCTTTGAATCGGATACCAACACCGGGGAGCTGTTTTTT. It is translated as CASSFESDTNTGELFF.

This clone was seen a few times. The chain is built from TRBV19 and TRBJ1-1, with 8 bases identical to TRBD1. The junction had 8 bases not matched to a gene; V was cut back by 5 bases and J by 3 bases. The CDR3 runs 15 residues. Germline CDR1 is LNHDA and CDR2 is SQIVND (reference sequence). The CDR3 DNA is TGTGCCAGTAGTCCGTGGTCGGACAGGGACACTGAAGCTTTCTTT. Protein: CASSPWSDRDTEAFF.

The rearrangement uses TRBV2 and TRBJ1-1; D may be TRBD1 (5 bases). The V gene lost 6 bases and the J gene lost 7 bases, with 9 bases spanning the gap. CDR3 length: 11 amino acids. Germline V gives CDR1 SNHLY, CDR2 FYNNEI. The DNA for the CDR3 is TGTGCCAGCAGAGGACACGTTGAAGCTTTCTTT. Residues: CASRGHVEAFF.

V and J are TRBV12-3 or TRBV12-4 and TRBJ1-2; 8 nucleotides align to TRBD1. This CDR3 contains 13 residues. With 6 bases clipped from V and 3 bases from J, the junction kept 3 bases outside the gene matches. This chain's CDR3 is CASRPQGDYGYTF. CDR3 in DNA: TGTGCCAGCAGACCACAGGGGGACTATGGCTACACCTTC.

The chain uses TRBV24-1 and TRBJ2-5; TRBD2 agrees at 7 bases. This CDR3 contains 16 residues. V was pared by 5 bases and J by 2 bases, with 10 bases of the junction left unmatched. Germline CDR1 and CDR2: KGHDR and SFDVKD. CDR3 in amino acids: CATSASGSGVQETQYF. DNA for the CDR3: TGTGCCACCAGTGCCTCCGGAAGCGGGGTTCAAGAGACCCAGTACTTC.

V gene TRBV5-1 combines with J gene TRBJ1-2; D uncertain. V lost 5 bases to trimming and J lost 3 bases, with 11 bases between them. From germline, CDR1 is SGHRS and CDR2 YFSETQ. CDR3 length: 13 residues. CDR3 residues: CASRVEEHYGYTF. The CDR3, as DNA: TGCGCCAGCAGGGTGGAGGAGCACTATGGCTACACCTTC.

The rearrangement links TRBV6-2 or TRBV6-3 to TRBJ2-2; D remains unclear. The germline V gene encodes CDR1 MNHEY and CDR2 SVGEGT. The CDR3 runs 15 residues. V lost 6 bases and J 0 bases, leaving 11 bases between the germline ends. As DNA, the CDR3 is TGTGCCAGCAGCCCCGGTTCCGCGAACACCGGGGAGCTGTTTTTT. It translates to CASSPGSANTGELFF.

This clone was counted a single time. The chain is built from TRBV5-1 and TRBJ2-1, with D perhaps TRBD1 or TRBD2 (5 bases each). The germline V gene encodes CDR1 SGHRS and CDR2 YFSETQ. The ends were cut back, 0 bases at V and 4 bases at J, with 8 bases in the middle. The CDR3 is made up of 14 amino acids. DNA for the CDR3: TGCGCCAGCAGCTTGGGGGACCCTTACAATGAGCAGTTCTTC. This gives the protein CASSLGDPYNEQFF.

The chain has TRBV4-3 and TRBJ2-1; the match to TRBD1 covers 7 bases. CDR3 length: 15 amino acids. V shed 5 bases and J 6 bases; nucleotides not matched to a gene: 10. Per germline, CDR1 LGHNA and CDR2 YSLEER. The CDR3 sequence is CASSTGVARGNEQFF. CDR3 bases: TGCGCCAGCAGCACAGGGGTAGCTCGGGGCAATGAGCAGTTCTTC.

This clone was detected a few times. The chain carries TRBV6-5 and TRBJ2-2; D tentatively fits TRBD1 or TRBD2 (6 bases each). With 6 bases removed from V and 8 bases from J, the gap between germline ends came to 19 bases. CDR3 length equals 15 residues. Germline values: CDR1 MNHEY, CDR2 SVGAGI. CDR3 region: CASRGTTGGIGELFF. CDR3 in DNA: TGTGCCAGCAGGGGGACAACCGGAGGGATAGGGGAGCTGTTTTTT.

The chain is built from TRBV29-1 and TRBJ2-7, with D perhaps TRBD1 or TRBD2 (5 bases each). V was pared by 4 bases and J by 6 bases, with 19 bases between. The germline gives CDR1 SQVTM, CDR2 ANQGSEA. The CDR3 extends over 14 amino acids. The CDR3 DNA sequence: TGCAGCGTTGGAGGGGAAGGGTCACCTCGCGAGCAGTACTTC. This sequence encodes CSVGGEGSPREQYF.

This clone was found once. The rearrangement links TRBV19 to TRBJ2-5; D unclear. The CDR3 length is 14 residues. Germline V lookup: CDR1 LNHDA, CDR2 SQIVND (reference sequence). Trimming removed 5 bases at V and 5 bases at J, with 15 bases between. The DNA for the CDR3 is TGTGCCAGTAGTCCGACTCCCGGCTCGGAGACCCAGTACTTC. Its translation is CASSPTPGSETQYF.

This chain connects TRBV5-6 to TRBJ2-3, with a possible D match to TRBD2 (6 bases). V dropped 4 bases and J dropped 2 bases, with 11 bases sitting between them. Germline loops: CDR1 SGHDT, CDR2 YYEEEE. The CDR3 contains 14 residues. CDR3 in amino acids: CASSIGRPTDTQYF. In nucleotides, the CDR3 is TGTGCCAGCAGCATCGGGAGACCCACAGATACGCAGTATTTT.

V usage is TRBV15 and J usage is TRBJ1-1; D unclear. This CDR3 comprises 13 residues. CDR1 and CDR2 (germline): LNHNV, YYDKDF (reference sequence). Trimming left V 0 bases short and J 7 bases short, with 9 bases between. CDR3: CATSREARDEAFF. The CDR3, as DNA: TGTGCCACCAGCAGAGAAGCCAGAGATGAAGCTTTCTTT.

V gene TRBV20-1 combines with J gene TRBJ2-7, with D perhaps given as TRBD1 or TRBD2 (5 bases each). CDR3 length equals 11 residues. The ends were cut back, 1 base at V and 5 bases at J, with 6 bases in the middle. CDR1 is DFQATT, CDR2 SNEGSKA, per germline (reference sequence). CDR3: CSARVGDEQYF. The CDR3 DNA sequence: TGCAGTGCTAGAGTGGGGGACGAGCAGTACTTC.

The chain has TRBV3-1 (or the pseudogene TRBV3-2) and TRBJ2-5, with 8 bases identical to TRBD1. Germline loops: CDR1 LGHDT, CDR2 YNNKEL (reference sequence). After removal of 4 bases from V and 5 bases from J, the junction contained 24 bases not matched to a gene. The CDR3 loop spans 20 amino acids. The CDR3 region is CASSPMFGGRDRGQGETQYF. DNA of the CDR3: TGTGCCAGCAGCCCGATGTTCGGAGGACGAGACAGGGGCCAGGGCGAGACCCAGTACTTC.

The chain is built from TRBV5-1 and TRBJ2-7; 9 bases agree with TRBD2. Germline CDR1 reads SGHRS; CDR2 reads YFSETQ. This CDR3 region has 15 residues. The ends lost 4 bases at V and 0 bases at J; junction bases unmatched: 5. CDR3 sequence reads: CASSDGTSSSYEQYF. CDR3 in DNA: TGCGCCAGCAGCGACGGGACTAGCAGCTCCTACGAGCAGTACTTC.

The J gene is TRBJ2-1, the V gene TRBV11-1; 8 bases agree with TRBD2. Unmatched junction bases numbered 5, after V lost 4 bases and J lost 3 bases. CDR1 is SGHAT, CDR2 FQDESV, per germline (reference sequence). This CDR3 has 15 amino acids. CDR3 loop: CASSSTSGNYNEQFF. The CDR3 DNA sequence: TGTGCCAGCAGCTCCACTAGCGGAAACTACAATGAGCAGTTCTTC. The whole variable domain, remainder taken from reference TRBV11-1 and TRBJ2-1, is EAEVAQSPRYKITEKSQAVAFWCDPISGHATLYWYRQILGQGPELLVQFQDESVVDDSQLPKDRFSAERLKGVDSTLKIQPAELGDSAMYLCASSSTSGNYNEQFFGPGTRLTVL.

The V and J genes are TRBV18 and TRBJ1-5; D gene unclear. V lost 4 bases and J lost 3, with 7 bases in between. The CDR3 covers 13 residues. Looked up from germline, CDR1 is KGHSH and CDR2 is LQKENI. The CDR3 nucleotides are TGTGCCAGCTCACAGGAGATCAATCAGCCCCAGCATTTT. Amino acid sequence: CASSQEINQPQHF.

This clone was counted a few times. J is TRBJ1-1 and V is TRBV18; possibly TRBD1 for D (6 bases). The CDR3 totals 15 residues. Trimming took off 1 base at V and 3 bases at J, with 12 bases between the two ends. CDR1 and CDR2 from the germline V gene are KGHSH and LQKENI. CDR3 region: CASSPLQGGDTEAFF. Written as DNA, the CDR3 is TGTGCCAGCTCACCACTACAGGGTGGAGACACTGAAGCTTTCTTT.

This clone came up a few times. The chain employs TRBV19 and TRBJ2-1; perhaps TRBD2 as D (6 bases). V lost 6 bases, J lost 4 bases, and 22 bases lay in between. CDR1 and CDR2 from the germline V gene are LNHDA and SQIVND (reference sequence). CDR3 length: 17 amino acids. The CDR3 region is CASSISPTWRGYNEQFF. Written as DNA, the CDR3 is TGTGCCAGTAGCATCTCGCCAACCTGGCGGGGATACAATGAGCAGTTCTTC.

The CDR3 DNA sequence: TGTGCCAGCAGCTTGGGAGTGGGCGCCCAGGGGTACAATGAGCAGTTCTTC. Encoded protein: CASSLGVGAQGYNEQFF. The gene calls are TRBV5-4 and TRBJ2-1, with D possibly matching TRBD1 (6 bases). The V gene's germline CDR1 is SGHNT and CDR2 YYREEE (reference sequence). Trimming removed 0 bases from V and 4 bases from J, with 17 bases in between. The CDR3 totals 17 residues.

This chain links TRBV13 with TRBJ2-1, with 7 bases lining up with TRBD2. CDR1 is PRHDT and CDR2 is FYEKMQ in the germline V gene (reference sequence). Trimming removed 1 base from V and 8 bases from J; junction bases left unmatched: 8. The CDR3 totals 15 residues. CDR3 protein: CASSLAGGSWDEQFF. CDR3 bases: TGTGCCAGCAGCTTAGCGGGCGGGAGCTGGGATGAGCAGTTCTTC.

The gene calls are TRBV11-2 and TRBJ2-1, with TRBD2 identical over 7 bases. This CDR3 spans 18 amino acids. Germline V lookup: CDR1 SGHAT, CDR2 FQNNGV. V lost 2 bases, J lost 0 bases, and 10 bases stayed unmatched. Here the CDR3 reads CASSLRGRVASSYNEQFF. The CDR3 coding sequence is TGTGCCAGCAGCTTACGAGGGAGGGTAGCGAGCTCCTACAATGAGCAGTTCTTC.

Concerning this clone: Other DNA sequences of this sample code for an identical CDR3. The J gene is TRBJ2-1, the V gene TRBV9; no reliable D call. V shed 2 bases and J shed 0 bases, with 3 bases lying between them. This CDR3 is 13 amino acids long. Looked up from germline, CDR1 is SGDLS and CDR2 is YYNGEE. CDR3 amino acids: CASSVYSYNEQFF. DNA of the CDR3: TGTGCCAGCAGCGTTTACTCCTACAATGAGCAGTTCTTC. Drawing the rest from reference TRBV9 and TRBJ2-1, the complete variable domain is DSGVTQTPKHLITATGQRVTLRCSPRSGDLSVYWYQQSLDQGLQFLIQYYNGEERAKGNILERFSAQQFPDLHSELNLSSLELGDSALYFCASSVYSYNEQFFGPGTRLTVL.

J is TRBJ2-5 and V is TRBV7-2, with a tentative D call TRBD2 (7 bases). The V gene's germline CDR1 is SGHTA and CDR2 FQGNSA. Trimming stripped 4 bases from V and 5 bases from J, with 17 bases between. The length of the CDR3 is 15 residues. The DNA of the CDR3 is TGTGCCAGCAGCTCAGGTCGGGGGGCGCCCGAGACCCAGTACTTC. It codes for CASSSGRGAPETQYF. The full variable domain, with the rest looked up from reference TRBV7-2 and TRBJ2-5, is GAGVSQSPSNKVTEKGKDVELRCDPISGHTALYWYRQSLGQGLEFLIYFQGNSAPDKSGLPSDRFSAERTGGSVSTLTIQRTQQEDSAVYLCASSSGRGAPETQYFGPGTRLLVL.

The chain joins TRBV2 to TRBJ2-5; TRBD1 might be the D (6 bases). This CDR3 has 12 amino acids. CDR1 and CDR2 (germline): SNHLY, FYNNEI. Trimming took off 6 bases at V and 3 bases at J, with 8 bases between the two ends. CDR3 sequence (DNA): TGTGCCAGCAGCTGGACAGAAGAGACCCAGTACTTC. Its translation: CASSWTEETQYF.

The gene calls are TRBV7-9 and TRBJ1-5; 7 bases map to TRBD1. Germline values: CDR1 SEHNR, CDR2 FQNEAQ (reference sequence). V was pared by 2 bases and J by 2 bases, with 3 bases of the junction left unmatched. CDR3 size: 15 residues. The CDR3 DNA sequence: TGTGCCAGCAGCTTATCTACAGGGGGCAATCAGCCCCAGCATTTT. It codes for CASSLSTGGNQPQHF.